These 10 T cell receptor beta chains were all obtained from the same sample, sequenced in a study of T cells after yellow fever vaccination. TCRdb recomputed calls from the 5' RACE reads with MiXCR, one row per CDR3 protein. The table includes tens of thousands of distinct CDR3 sequences, approximately 7% detected once. Sequenced here: CD8+ T cells sorted from PBMCs, sampled 5 days after the first yellow fever vaccination. These receptors were taken from a man between 18 and 35 years old who received the YFV17D yellow fever vaccine.

The sample holds a few counts of this clonotype. The CDR3 reads CASSPRFITRSAEAFF. As DNA, the CDR3 is TGTGCCAGCAGCCCAAGATTCATAACAAGGTCGGCTGAAGCTTTCTTT. V and J are TRBV7-2 and TRBJ1-1; no definite D call. V was cut by 5 bases and J by 6 bases, with 22 bases left in between. Germline-derived CDR1 and CDR2 are SGHTA and FQGNSA. The CDR3 extends over 16 amino acids.

At least ten counts were recorded for this clonotype. The chain joins TRBV12-3 or TRBV12-4 to TRBJ2-5; D unclear. V was cut by 6 bases and J by 0 bases, with 8 bases left in between. This CDR3 has 13 amino acids. The CDR3 bases are TGTGCCAGCAGCCTAGGGTACCAAGAGACCCAGTACTTC. Amino acid sequence: CASSLGYQETQYF.

This clonotype appeared many times. The genes are TRBV12-3 or TRBV12-4 and TRBJ1-5; D remains ambiguous. The CDR3 has 15 residues. Trimming left V 7 bases short and J 0 bases short, with 13 bases between. CDR3 sequence: CASNTFSGSNQPQHF. Written as DNA, the CDR3 is TGTGCCAGCAACACCTTTTCTGGTAGCAATCAGCCCCAGCATTTT.

V and J are TRBV7-9 and TRBJ2-1; D may be TRBD1 or TRBD2 (5 bases each). V lost 10 bases and J lost 0, with 10 bases in between. The germline V gene encodes CDR1 SEHNR and CDR2 FQNEAQ (reference sequence). This CDR3 has 13 amino acids. CDR3 sequence reads: CATGRSSYNEQFF. As DNA, the CDR3 is TGTGCCACGGGACGGAGCTCCTACAATGAGCAGTTCTTC. The whole variable domain, remainder taken from reference TRBV7-9 and TRBJ2-1, is DTGVSQNPRHKITKRGQNVTFRCDPISEHNRLYWYRQTLGQGPEFLTYFQNEAQLEKSRLLSDRFSAERPKGSFSTLEIQRTEQGDSAMYLCATGRSSYNEQFFGPGTRLTVL.

This clonotype was found many times. The rearrangement links TRBV6-5 to TRBJ2-1; the match to TRBD2 covers 9 bases. The trim removed 0 bases at V and 4 bases at J, leaving 4 bases unmatched. CDR1 and CDR2 (germline): MNHEY, SVGAGI. The CDR3 consists of 16 residues. CDR3 residues: CASSYSAGGQYNEQFF. CDR3 nucleotide sequence: TGTGCCAGCAGTTACTCAGCGGGGGGCCAGTACAATGAGCAGTTCTTC.

The chain joins TRBV7-2 to TRBJ2-7; possible D gene TRBD2, 5 bases. V gave up 5 bases and J gave up 2 bases, with 16 bases separating them. Germline loops: CDR1 SGHTA, CDR2 FQGNSA. This CDR3 has 15 amino acids. Here the CDR3 DNA reads TGTGCCAGCAGCAGCGTCGGGGTGGGGACCTACGAGCAGTACGTC. This encodes CASSSVGVGTYEQYV.

This clonotype was seen a few times. The rearrangement uses TRBV4-1 and TRBJ1-4; maybe TRBD1 (5 bases). Per germline, CDR1 MGHRA and CDR2 YSYEKL. Trimming removed 0 bases at V and 4 bases at J, with 24 bases between. The CDR3 sequence is 20 residues long. The CDR3 region has the DNA TGCGCCAGCAGCCAAGAGCTGTTGTCAGCCAGGGTGGAGGATAATGAAAAACTGTTTTTT. Protein product: CASSQELLSARVEDNEKLFF.

This clonotype has only a few counts. The CDR3 is CASSFVGVREPHEQYF. In DNA, the CDR3 is TGTGCCAGCAGTTTTGTCGGTGTGCGGGAACCCCACGAGCAGTACTTC. The chain links TRBV12-3 or TRBV12-4 to TRBJ2-7, with D possibly TRBD2 on 6 matching bases. The V end lost 3 bases, the J end lost 5 bases, and 20 bases lay between the germline ends. CDR3 length: 16 residues.

On this clonotype: Given a much more abundant clone one base away, this may be a read error. Here the CDR3 omits its conserved ending phenylalanine or tryptophan, so a read error is the likely source. J is TRBJ1-3 and V is TRBV12-3 or TRBV12-4; maybe TRBD1 (6 bases). The ends were cut back, 5 bases at V and 1 base at J, with 12 bases in the middle. The CDR3 loop spans 15 amino acids. CDR3 residues: CASSRDRSSGNTIYI. The CDR3 DNA reads as TGTGCCAGCAGTCGAGACAGGTCTTCTGGAAACACCATATATATT.

This clonotype was seen only a few times. The V call is TRBV6-2 or TRBV6-3, the J call TRBJ2-1; D might be TRBD1 (6 bases). V was shortened by 4 bases and J by 4 bases, with 14 bases between the two germline ends. The CDR3 runs 15 residues. Germline CDR1 and CDR2: MNHEY and SVGEGT. CDR3 DNA: TGTGCCAGCAGTTTCCGACAGGTCGCTTACAATGAGCAGTTCTTC. It is translated as CASSFRQVAYNEQFF.